This T cell receptor (beta chain) was identified in a study of blood T cell repertoires in COVID-19. After removal of 3 bases from V and 6 bases from J, the junction contained 6 bases not matched to a gene. CDR3 length: 16 amino acids. In germline, CDR1 is SNHLY, CDR2 FYNNEI. The data were produced by immunoSEQ multiplex PCR, yet TCRdb's version contains in-frame clones alone and is incomplete. Among roughly 50,000 clones listed, 65% to 85% were seen once. This clonotype was sampled from a human donor with active or convalescent COVID-19. The donor label of this sample is uncertain. V usage is TRBV2 and J usage is TRBJ2-2, with 11 positions matching TRBD2. Material for sequencing was peripheral blood. The CDR3 DNA sequence: TGTGCCAGCAGTGAGTCTAGCGGGAGGAGTGCCGGGGAGCTGTTTTTT. It encodes CASSESSGRSAGELFF. Full variable domain (remainder filled in from reference TRBV2 and TRBJ2-2): EPEVTQTPSHQVTQMGQEVILRCVPISNHLYFYWYRQILGQKVEFLVSFYNNEISEKSEIFDDQFSVERPDGSNFTLKIRSTKLEDSAMYFCASSESSGRSAGELFFGEGSRLTVL.